This TCR beta chain emerged from a study of technical replicates of blood from a few donors. This CDR3 has 16 residues. The germline V gene encodes CDR1 MNHEY and CDR2 SVGAGI. The ends lost 0 bases at V and 4 bases at J; junction bases unmatched: 7. Profiled with immunoSEQ multiplex PCR; TCRdb holds only in-frame clones, not every one. The table has some 70,000 clones, nearly 98% seen once. Sequences were obtained from T cells isolated from PBMCs. The TCR comes from a human donor in good health. The chain combines TRBV6-5 with TRBJ2-7; 9 bases line up with TRBD1. The CDR3 DNA reads as TGTGCCAGCAGTTACTCTCGGACAGGGGACTTATACGAGCAGTACTTC. As protein: CASSYSRTGDLYEQYF.